The T cell receptor (beta chain) described here comes from a study of blood T cells in healthy people across ages. CDR1 and CDR2 (germline): SQVTM, ANQGSEA. Trimming shortened V by 5 bases and J by 5 bases, and 18 bases separated the two germline ends. This CDR3 has 14 amino acids. Whole-study results and caveats: With age, beta diversity per million T cells declined roughly linearly, significantly by approximately 40.

Primers used in a second PCR of roughly 7 to 12 cycles were a sample-barcoded 5' primer and a J-beta primer mix. TCRdb re-derived calls from the 5' RACE reads in MiXCR, one entry per CDR3 protein. Among around 1.5 million distinct CDR3 sequences listed, roughly 40% were seen once. This clonotype turned up a few times. Its antigen remains unidentified. The material sequenced was blood. This receptor was taken from a woman aged 18-30 years in good health. V usage is TRBV29-1 and J usage is TRBJ2-5, with a possible D match to TRBD1 (6 bases). CDR3 protein: CSVIPGQPAETQYF. The CDR3, as DNA: TGCAGCGTTATACCCGGACAGCCAGCCGAGACCCAGTACTTC.